Here is one T cell receptor beta chain with its context. Antigen specificity is unknown. The study ran its PCR with 60 Vbeta and 13 Jbeta primers. Produced via immunoSEQ multiplex PCR; TCRdb's table is partial and in-frame only. The table lists about 190,000 clones, more than 80% of them singletons, with 2% to 2.5% in the top ten. Samples came from healthy bone marrow donors. In germline, CDR1 is SGHAT, CDR2 FQNNGV. With 5 bases removed from V and 2 bases from J, the gap between germline ends came to 13 bases. This CDR3 has 14 residues. This sample is part of a study of cytomegalovirus exposure and HLA in healthy donors. Study results and limitations: There were 150 to 200 TCR beta chains listed as cytomegalovirus-associated.

Sequencing was done on a sample of PBMCs. This TCR came from a male donor in good health and CMV-seronegative. V and J are TRBV11-2 and TRBJ2-7, with a weak D call TRBD1 (6 bases). The CDR3 sequence: CASSLYRVPYEQYF. CDR3 coding DNA: TGTGCCAGCAGCCTTTACAGGGTCCCCTACGAGCAGTACTTC. The full variable domain, rest sourced from reference TRBV11-2 and TRBJ2-7, is EAGVAQSPRYKIIEKRQSVAFWCNPISGHATLYWYQQILGQGPKLLIQFQNNGVVDDSQLPKDRFSAERLKGVDSTLKIQPAKLEDSAVYLCASSLYRVPYEQYFGPGTRLTVT.